The next 19 T cell receptor beta chains were all read from a single sample in a study of blood T cell repertoires in COVID-19. Data came from immunoSEQ multiplex PCR; TCRdb stores just in-frame clones and leaves some out. Of 350,000 to 400,000 clones listed, around 89% are singletons. The sequencing sample was made of peripheral blood. The receptors come from a woman aged 25 to 39 with COVID-19, enrolled during active disease.

In its sample, this clone was seen once. The V call is TRBV29-1, the J call TRBJ2-3; the match to TRBD2 covers 8 bases. The CDR3 loop spans 13 amino acids. Germline CDR1 reads SQVTM; CDR2 reads ANQGSEA. V gave up 6 bases and J gave up 6 bases; unmatched junction bases: 8. CDR3 coding DNA: TGCAGCGTAATAAGCGGGAGCTGGGATACGCAGTATTTT. Translation: CSVISGSWDTQYF.

The chain couples TRBV11-3 to TRBJ2-3, with 11 bases aligning to TRBD2. V shed 1 base, J shed 4 bases, and the junction held 16 bases outside the gene matches. The CDR3 is 20 residues long. CDR1 is SGHNT and CDR2 is YENEEA in the germline V gene. The CDR3 protein is CASSLGTSGSARRGADTQYF. CDR3 nucleotides: TGTGCCAGCAGCTTAGGAACTAGCGGGAGCGCACGCAGGGGCGCAGATACGCAGTATTTT. Supplemented by reference TRBV11-3 and TRBJ2-3, the full variable domain reads EAGVVQSPRYKIIEKKQPVAFWCNPISGHNTLYWYLQNLGQGPELLIRYENEEAVDDSQLPKDRFSAERLKGVDSTLKIQPAELGDSAVYLCASSLGTSGSARRGADTQYFGPGTRLTVL.

The chain employs TRBV29-1 and TRBJ2-1; 12 positions agree with TRBD2. Per germline, CDR1 SQVTM and CDR2 ANQGSEA. The CDR3 is 14 residues long. V was pared by 8 bases and J by 7 bases, with 9 bases of the junction left unmatched. The DNA for the CDR3 is TGCAGCTCGAAACTAGCGGGGGGCCTAAATGAGCAGTTCTTC. Its protein product is CSSKLAGGLNEQFF.

The rearrangement uses TRBV27 and TRBJ1-1; 11 bases agree with TRBD1. Germline values: CDR1 MNHEY, CDR2 SMNVEV (reference sequence). This CDR3 is 17 amino acids long. Trimming at V came to 5 bases and at J to 3 bases, leaving 11 bases not matched to a gene. The CDR3 region is CASSPGQGAGWDTEAFF. Written as DNA, the CDR3 is TGTGCCAGCAGTCCAGGACAGGGGGCAGGCTGGGACACTGAAGCTTTCTTT.

The chain links TRBV28 to TRBJ1-1; D gene ambiguous. Between the trimmed V and J ends, which lost 4 bases and 0 bases, there was a span of 15 bases. CDR3 length equals 16 residues. Germline V gene lookup returns CDR1 MDHEN and CDR2 SYDVKM. For the CDR3, the DNA is TGTGCCAGCAGTTCAATTTCGACACCTATGAACACTGAAGCTTTCTTT. Translated, it gives CASSSISTPMNTEAFF. The complete variable domain, with remaining parts taken from reference TRBV28 and TRBJ1-1, reads DVKVTQSSRYLVKRTGEKVFLECVQDMDHENMFWYRQDPGLGLRLIYFSYDVKMKEKGDIPEGYSVSREKKERFSLILESASTNQTSMYLCASSSISTPMNTEAFFGQGTRLTVV.

The chain has TRBV18 and TRBJ2-1, with TRBD2 matching over 7 bases. V was clipped by 1 base and J by 5 bases; unmatched bases: 11. The germline V gene has CDR1 KGHSH and CDR2 LQKENI. The CDR3 spans 17 residues. The CDR3: CASSPQNGGFSDNEQFF. Here the CDR3 DNA reads TGTGCCAGCTCACCACAAAACGGGGGGTTCTCGGACAATGAGCAGTTCTTC.

The chain employs TRBV28 and TRBJ1-6; no definite D call. This CDR3 has 16 residues. Germline lookup yields CDR1 MDHEN and CDR2 SYDVKM. V lost 2 bases and J lost 6, with 14 bases in between. CDR3 coding DNA: TGTGCCAGCAGTTTACGGAGGCCCCCCCGTAATTCACCCCTCCACTTT. Translated: CASSLRRPPRNSPLHF.

The J gene is TRBJ1-2, the V gene TRBV5-8; D not resolved. V was pared by 3 bases and J by 8 bases, with 11 bases between. From germline, CDR1 is SGHTS and CDR2 YDEGEE. The CDR3 has 12 residues. CDR3 bases: TGTGCCAGCAGCTACGCGAAAACCGGCTACACCTTC. This sequence encodes CASSYAKTGYTF.

A remark on this clone: One junction end does not reproduce the germline sequence, and a read error may be involved. The gene calls are TRBV7-7 and TRBJ2-1; tentatively, D is TRBD1 (6 bases). The CDR3 covers 15 residues. Germline loops: CDR1 SSHAT, CDR2 FNYEAQ (reference sequence). The CDR3 spells CASSEDSSSYNEQFF. Written as DNA, the CDR3 is TGTGCTAGCAGCGAGGACAGCAGCTCCTACAATGAGCAGTTCTTC.

This sequence joins TRBV6-1 and TRBJ1-1; no definite D call. The CDR3 extends over 16 amino acids. The V gene's germline CDR1 is MNHNS and CDR2 SASEGT. V was clipped by 4 bases and J by 6 bases, with 21 bases between them. CDR3 sequence (DNA): TGTGCCAGCAGTGCAGGTATCGGACCGGGAGCGTCTGAAGCTTTCTTT. As protein: CASSAGIGPGASEAFF.

A single count supports this clone. V gene TRBV9 combines with J gene TRBJ2-7, with D perhaps TRBD2 (5 bases). The germline V and J ends were trimmed by 2 bases and 3 bases, with 12 bases remaining between them. Per germline, CDR1 SGDLS and CDR2 YYNGEE. The CDR3 has 14 residues. The CDR3 DNA reads TGTGCCAGCAGCGTTGGACTGGGCGACTACGAGCAGTACTTC. Translated: CASSVGLGDYEQYF.

The CDR3 region is CSVEFRHYGYTF. CDR3 nucleotides: TGCAGCGTTGAGTTCAGGCACTATGGCTACACCTTC. The J gene is TRBJ1-2, the V gene TRBV29-1; no clear D. Looked up from germline, CDR1 is SQVTM and CDR2 is ANQGSEA. This CDR3 is built from 12 residues. V was clipped by 3 bases and J by 3 bases, with 8 bases between them.

This clone was counted only a few times. This chain links TRBV7-2 with TRBJ1-1; D is ambiguous. V was pared by 1 base and J by 3 bases, with 12 bases between. CDR1 and CDR2 (germline): SGHTA, FQGNSA. This CDR3 has 15 amino acids. CDR3 bases: TGTGCCAGCAGCTTAGTAGGCGGCAGATACACTGAAGCTTTCTTT. As protein: CASSLVGGRYTEAFF.

The chain links TRBV27 to TRBJ1-4; D might be TRBD1 (5 bases). This CDR3 has 16 amino acids. The ends were cut back, 5 bases at V and 7 bases at J, with 20 bases in the middle. Germline CDR1 MNHEY, CDR2 SMNVEV (reference sequence). CDR3 in amino acids: CASSPPPWRGGEKLFF. CDR3 DNA sequence: TGTGCCAGCAGTCCCCCCCCTTGGAGGGGTGGTGAAAAACTGTTTTTT.

The chain is built from TRBV7-2 and TRBJ2-2, with 12 bases identical to TRBD2. The CDR3 length is 18 residues. Trimming took 5 bases from V and 2 from J; bases not matched to a gene: 9. In germline, CDR1 is SGHTA, CDR2 FQGNSA. In nucleotides, the CDR3 is TGTGCCAGCAGCCCTGCGACTAGCGGGAGACTTAACACCGGGGAGCTGTTTTTT. Residues: CASSPATSGRLNTGELFF.

The chain recombines TRBV3-1 (or the pseudogene TRBV3-2) with TRBJ1-1, with 9 bases aligning to TRBD1. Germline V gene data show CDR1 as LGHDT and CDR2 as YNNKEL (reference sequence). The CDR3 extends over 16 amino acids. With 4 bases clipped from V and 4 bases from J, the junction kept 10 bases outside the gene matches. The CDR3: CASSRTTGGCVTEAFF. The CDR3 DNA follows: TGTGCCAGCAGCCGAACCACAGGGGGCTGTGTCACTGAAGCTTTCTTT.

The chain couples TRBV11-2 to TRBJ2-7, with 9 nucleotides matching TRBD1. This CDR3 is 14 amino acids long. Per the germline V gene, CDR1 is SGHAT and CDR2 is FQNNGV. J was trimmed by 5 bases and V by 4 bases; bases with no gene match: 6. The CDR3 region is CASSSQTGGNEQYF. CDR3 DNA: TGTGCCAGCAGCTCACAGACAGGGGGGAACGAGCAGTACTTC.

The rearrangement uses TRBV14 and TRBJ2-3; 7 bases agree with TRBD2. Germline CDR1 is SGHDN and CDR2 is FVKESK. The CDR3 spans 14 residues. The V segment lost 4 bases and the J segment 6 bases; nucleotides outside the gene matches: 7. CDR3 region: CASSLRGEEDTQYF. The DNA of the CDR3 is TGTGCCAGCAGCCTCCGGGGGGAGGAGGATACGCAGTATTTT.

The chain joins TRBV24-1 to TRBJ1-5; 9 nucleotides match TRBD1. CDR1 and CDR2 from the germline V gene are KGHDR and SFDVKD. The CDR3 loop spans 15 amino acids. V was pared by 4 bases and J by 4 bases, with 4 bases of the junction left unmatched. DNA for the CDR3: TGTGCCACCAGTGACACCGGGACAGGGAATCAGCCCCAGCATTTT. It is translated as CATSDTGTGNQPQHF.